These 17 T cell receptor beta chains came from one sample sequenced in a study of molecular identifiers for immune sequencing clone quantification. TCRdb re-called the PCR reads with MiXCR, one entry per CDR3 protein. The table lists about 510,000 distinct CDR3 sequences, 20% to 25% of them singletons, with approximately 0.84% in the top ten. The sample consisted of naive CD8+ T cells from blood, with Jurkat cell RNA spiked in. Indicated subset: FACS-sorted CD8+CD4-CCR7+CD45RA+ naive T cells. The source is a human donor in good health. Some libraries in this study had Jurkat cell RNA spiked in.

This clonotype was detected ten times or more. A much larger clone sits a single nucleotide away, making a read error possible. The chain has TRBV6-2 or TRBV6-3 and TRBJ2-3; no firm D call. V was trimmed by 2 bases and J by 2 bases, leaving 2 bases between them. Per germline, CDR1 MNHEY and CDR2 SVGEGT. The CDR3 is made up of 12 amino acids. The CDR3 DNA is TGTGCCAGCAGTTACGCCACAGATACGCAGTATTTT. This sequence encodes CASSYATDTQYF.

This clonotype has a count of ten or more. The chain employs TRBV9 and TRBJ1-4; tentatively, D is TRBD1 (6 bases). Germline V CDR1 and CDR2: SGDLS, YYNGEE. Trimming shortened V by 4 bases and J by 8 bases, and 18 bases separated the two germline ends. The CDR3 consists of 15 residues. As DNA, the CDR3 is TGTGCCAGCAGCCAAGGGGGAGGTGTTGGGGAAAAACTGTTTTTT. Its protein product is CASSQGGGVGEKLFF.

This clonotype was detected a few times. The CDR3 sequence: CASSPAQAGAYEQYF. CDR3 coding DNA: TGTGCCAGCAGCCCCGCCCAGGCGGGAGCCTACGAGCAGTACTTC. J is TRBJ2-7 and V is TRBV11-2; 7 bases line up with TRBD2. Germline values: CDR1 SGHAT, CDR2 FQNNGV. After removal of 5 bases from V and 2 bases from J, the junction contained 9 bases not matched to a gene. The CDR3 runs to 15 residues.

This clonotype was recorded at least ten times. The rearrangement links TRBV19 to TRBJ2-2, with D hard to call. Deletions cut 6 bases from V and 0 bases from J, with 11 bases between. The germline V gene encodes CDR1 LNHDA and CDR2 SQIVND (reference sequence). The CDR3 extends over 15 amino acids. The CDR3 DNA follows: TGTGCCAGTAGGGAATCAGCTTCGAACACCGGGGAGCTGTTTTTT. The encoded protein is CASRESASNTGELFF.

Remarks on this clonotype: This may be a read error: a much more frequent sequence differs by one nucleotide. The rearrangement joins TRBV20-1 to TRBJ2-3, with TRBD2 matching over 9 bases. There are 13 residues in the CDR3. Germline lookup yields CDR1 DFQATT and CDR2 SNEGSKA (reference sequence). The CDR3 DNA sequence: TGCAATGCTAGGGCCGGGACTAGCCATACGCAGTATTTT. It yields the protein CNARAGTSHTQYF.

The J gene is TRBJ2-4, the V gene TRBV2; D remains unclear. The length of the CDR3 is 17 residues. The germline V gene encodes CDR1 SNHLY and CDR2 FYNNEI. Trimming took off 3 bases at V and 0 bases at J, with 15 bases between the two ends. The CDR3 bases are TGTGCCAGCAGTGACTCCCTTAGCAGACTAGCCAAAAACATTCAGTACTTC. Its translation: CASSDSLSRLAKNIQYF. Supplemented by reference TRBV2 and TRBJ2-4, the full variable domain reads EPEVTQTPSHQVTQMGQEVILRCVPISNHLYFYWYRQILGQKVEFLVSFYNNEISEKSEIFDDQFSVERPDGSNFTLKIRSTKLEDSAMYFCASSDSLSRLAKNIQYFGAGTRLSVL.

Notes on this clonotype: This clone may be a read error of a much larger clone one base away. The V gene is TRBV6-2 or TRBV6-3, the J gene TRBJ2-5; D remains unclear. The length of the CDR3 is 12 residues. Germline CDR1 MNHEY, CDR2 SVGEGT. The CDR3 coding sequence is TGTGCCGGCAGTTCCCACAAAGAGACCCAGTACTTC. Protein sequence: CAGSSHKETQYF.

CDR3 DNA sequence: TGTGCCAGCAGCTTGAACAGGGGATTAGGCGGCTACACCTTC. Its translation: CASSLNRGLGGYTF. The chain combines TRBV7-2 with TRBJ1-2; 7 nucleotides agree with TRBD1. Unmatched junction bases numbered 9, after V lost 3 bases and J lost 8 bases. The CDR3 spans 14 residues. Germline V gene data show CDR1 as SGHTA and CDR2 as FQGNSA.

A word on this clonotype: This may stem from a read error, because a much larger clone lies one nucleotide away. The J gene is TRBJ2-3, the V gene TRBV7-9; D ambiguous. The CDR3 runs to 13 residues. The germline CDR1 and CDR2 sequences are SEHNR and FQNEAQ (reference sequence). Trimming took off 6 bases at V and 2 bases at J, with 9 bases between the two ends. This CDR3 is CASRLGSTDTQYF. DNA of the CDR3: TGTGCCAGCAGGCTCGGCTCCACAGATACGCAGTATTTT.

This clonotype was counted many times. This chain connects TRBV27 to TRBJ2-3, with D possibly TRBD1 on 5 matching bases. Germline V gene data show CDR1 as MNHEY and CDR2 as SMNVEV (reference sequence). V shed 3 bases and J shed 4 bases, with 8 bases lying between them. The CDR3 spans 13 residues. In DNA, the CDR3 is TGTGCCAGCAGTTTGAGCAGGGCAGATACGCAGTATTTT. It specifies CASSLSRADTQYF.

This clonotype was detected ten times or more. This chain joins TRBV7-9 and TRBJ2-7; 12 nucleotides align to TRBD2. The length of the CDR3 is 16 residues. Germline V gene data show CDR1 as SEHNR and CDR2 as FQNEAQ (reference sequence). V was pared by 5 bases and J by 2 bases, with 7 bases of the junction left unmatched. The chain's CDR3 is CASSPTTSGGTYEQYF. In DNA form, the CDR3 reads TGTGCCAGCAGCCCGACGACTAGCGGGGGAACCTACGAGCAGTACTTC. The full variable domain, its missing parts supplied by reference TRBV7-9 and TRBJ2-7, is DTGVSQNPRHKITKRGQNVTFRCDPISEHNRLYWYRQTLGQGPEFLTYFQNEAQLEKSRLLSDRFSAERPKGSFSTLEIQRTEQGDSAMYLCASSPTTSGGTYEQYFGPGTRLTVT.

The rearrangement links TRBV19 to TRBJ2-5; tentative D call: TRBD2 (6 bases). This CDR3 is built from 14 residues. Germline V gene lookup returns CDR1 LNHDA and CDR2 SQIVND (reference sequence). Between the trimmed V and J ends, which lost 3 bases and 1 base, there was a span of 9 bases. The CDR3 is CASSIGLPQETQYF. CDR3 DNA: TGTGCCAGTAGTATCGGACTACCCCAAGAGACCCAGTACTTC.

Points on this clonotype: A junction end diverges from the germline sequence, so it may reflect a read error. The chain uses TRBV5-4 and TRBJ2-7; TRBD1 might be the D (7 bases). Germline assignment: CDR1 SGHNT and CDR2 YYREEE (reference sequence). The CDR3 spans 15 residues. The CDR3 bases are TGTGCCAGCAGCTTGGGCCAGGGGGGCTCCTACGAGCAGCACTTC. This codes for CASSLGQGGSYEQHF.

Comment on this clonotype: A much larger clone differs from this one at a single base, so this may be a read error. The chain carries TRBV6-5 and TRBJ2-3, with 12 bases aligning to TRBD1. This CDR3 is 16 amino acids long. J gave up 3 bases and V 7 bases, and 8 bases lay outside the gene matches. CDR1 and CDR2 (germline): MNHEY, SVGAGI. The CDR3 region is CASTSGTGGRTDTQYF. The CDR3 bases are TGTGCCAGCACTTCAGGGACAGGGGGCCGAACAGATACGCAGTATTTT.

As for this clonotype: This may stem from a read error, because a much larger clone lies one nucleotide away. This chain links TRBV20-1 with TRBJ1-5; 7 nucleotides match TRBD1. The length of the CDR3 is 15 residues. Germline CDR1 is DFQATT and CDR2 is SNEGSKA (reference sequence). CDR3 residues: CNASLGTDLGEPQHF. In nucleotides, the CDR3 is TGCAATGCTAGCCTAGGGACAGACCTAGGGGAGCCCCAGCATTTT.

The sample holds many counts of this clonotype. The chain joins TRBV6-5 to TRBJ2-3; 7 bases line up with TRBD2. Trimming removed 4 bases from V and 1 base from J; junction bases left unmatched: 5. The germline V gene has CDR1 MNHEY and CDR2 SVGAGI. The CDR3 runs to 15 residues. The CDR3 region is CASSWEGLGTDTQYF. As DNA, the CDR3 is TGTGCCAGCAGTTGGGAGGGTTTGGGCACAGATACGCAGTATTTT.

The chain recombines TRBV27 with TRBJ1-2, with D unresolved. The V gene lost 5 bases and the J gene lost 4 bases, with 14 bases spanning the gap. This CDR3 is built from 14 residues. Germline V gene sequence: CDR1 MNHEY, CDR2 SMNVEV (reference sequence). Here the CDR3 reads CASSPSTRPYGYTF. CDR3 DNA: TGTGCCAGCAGTCCAAGTACTCGTCCCTATGGCTACACCTTC.